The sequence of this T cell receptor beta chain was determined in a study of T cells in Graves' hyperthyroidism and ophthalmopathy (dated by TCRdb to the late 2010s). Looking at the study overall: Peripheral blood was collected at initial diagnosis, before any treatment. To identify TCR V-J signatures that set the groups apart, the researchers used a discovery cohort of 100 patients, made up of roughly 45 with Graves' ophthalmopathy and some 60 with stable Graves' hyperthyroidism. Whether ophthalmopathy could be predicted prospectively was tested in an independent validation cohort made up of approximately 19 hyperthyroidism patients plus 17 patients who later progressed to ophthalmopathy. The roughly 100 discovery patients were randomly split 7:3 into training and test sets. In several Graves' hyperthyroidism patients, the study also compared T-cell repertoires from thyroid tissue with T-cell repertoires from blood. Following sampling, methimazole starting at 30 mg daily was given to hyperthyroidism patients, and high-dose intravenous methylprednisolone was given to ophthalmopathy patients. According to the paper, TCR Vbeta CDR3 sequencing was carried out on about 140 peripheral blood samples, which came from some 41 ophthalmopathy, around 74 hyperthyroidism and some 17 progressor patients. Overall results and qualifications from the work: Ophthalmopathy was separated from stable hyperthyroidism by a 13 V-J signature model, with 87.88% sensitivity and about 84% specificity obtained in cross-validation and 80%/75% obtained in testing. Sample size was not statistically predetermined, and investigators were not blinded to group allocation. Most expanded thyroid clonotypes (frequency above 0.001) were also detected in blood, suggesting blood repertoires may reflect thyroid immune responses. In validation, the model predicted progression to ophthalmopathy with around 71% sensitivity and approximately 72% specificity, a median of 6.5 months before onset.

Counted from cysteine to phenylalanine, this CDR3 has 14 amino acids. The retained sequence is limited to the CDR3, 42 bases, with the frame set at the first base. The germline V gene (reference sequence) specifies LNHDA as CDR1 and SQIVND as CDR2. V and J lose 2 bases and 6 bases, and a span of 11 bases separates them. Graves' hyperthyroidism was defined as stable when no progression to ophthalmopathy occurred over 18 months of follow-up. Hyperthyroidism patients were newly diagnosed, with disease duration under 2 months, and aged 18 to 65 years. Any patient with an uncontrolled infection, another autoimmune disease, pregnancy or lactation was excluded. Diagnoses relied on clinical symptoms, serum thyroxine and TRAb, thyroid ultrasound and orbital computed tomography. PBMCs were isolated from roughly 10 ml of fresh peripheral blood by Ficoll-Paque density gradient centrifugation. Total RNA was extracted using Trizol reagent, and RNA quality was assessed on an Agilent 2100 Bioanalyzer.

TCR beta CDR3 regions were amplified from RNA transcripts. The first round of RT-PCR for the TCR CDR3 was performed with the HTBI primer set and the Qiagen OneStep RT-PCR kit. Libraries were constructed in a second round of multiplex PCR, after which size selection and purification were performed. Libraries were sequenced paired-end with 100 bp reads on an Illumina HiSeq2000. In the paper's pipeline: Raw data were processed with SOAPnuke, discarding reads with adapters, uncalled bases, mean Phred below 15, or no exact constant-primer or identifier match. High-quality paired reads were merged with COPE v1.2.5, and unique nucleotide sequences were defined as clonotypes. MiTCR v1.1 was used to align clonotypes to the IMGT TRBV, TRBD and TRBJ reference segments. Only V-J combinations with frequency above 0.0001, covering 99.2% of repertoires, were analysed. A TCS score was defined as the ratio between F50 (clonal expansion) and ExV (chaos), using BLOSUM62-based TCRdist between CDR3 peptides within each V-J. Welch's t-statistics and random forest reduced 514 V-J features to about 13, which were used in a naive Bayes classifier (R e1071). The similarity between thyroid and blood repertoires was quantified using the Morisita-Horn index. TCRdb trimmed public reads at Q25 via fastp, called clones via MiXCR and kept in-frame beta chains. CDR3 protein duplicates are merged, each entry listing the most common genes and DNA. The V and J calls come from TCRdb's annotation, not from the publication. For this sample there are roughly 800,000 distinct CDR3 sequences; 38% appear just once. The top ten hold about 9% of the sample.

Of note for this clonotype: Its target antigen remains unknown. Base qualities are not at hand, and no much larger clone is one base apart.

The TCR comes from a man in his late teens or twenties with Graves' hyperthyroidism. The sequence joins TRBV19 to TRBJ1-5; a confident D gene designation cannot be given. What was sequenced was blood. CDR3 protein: CASSINGQAQPQHF. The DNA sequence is TGTGCCAGTAGTATAAATGGTCAGGCTCAGCCCCAGCATTTT.